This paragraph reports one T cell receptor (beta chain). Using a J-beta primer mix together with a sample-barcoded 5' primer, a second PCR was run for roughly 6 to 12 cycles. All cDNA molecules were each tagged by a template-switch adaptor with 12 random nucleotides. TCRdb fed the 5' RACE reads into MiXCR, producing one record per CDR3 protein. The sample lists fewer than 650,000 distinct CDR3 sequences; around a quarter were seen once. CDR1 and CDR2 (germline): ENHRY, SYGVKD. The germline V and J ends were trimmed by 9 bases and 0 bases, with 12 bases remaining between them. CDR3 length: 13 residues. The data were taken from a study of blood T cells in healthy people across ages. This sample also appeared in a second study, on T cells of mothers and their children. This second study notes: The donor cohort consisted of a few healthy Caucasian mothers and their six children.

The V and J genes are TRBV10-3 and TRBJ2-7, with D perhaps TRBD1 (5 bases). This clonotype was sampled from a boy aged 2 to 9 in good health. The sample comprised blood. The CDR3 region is CAMADSSSYEQYF. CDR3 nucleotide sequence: TGTGCCATGGCTGACAGTAGCTCCTACGAGCAGTACTTC.